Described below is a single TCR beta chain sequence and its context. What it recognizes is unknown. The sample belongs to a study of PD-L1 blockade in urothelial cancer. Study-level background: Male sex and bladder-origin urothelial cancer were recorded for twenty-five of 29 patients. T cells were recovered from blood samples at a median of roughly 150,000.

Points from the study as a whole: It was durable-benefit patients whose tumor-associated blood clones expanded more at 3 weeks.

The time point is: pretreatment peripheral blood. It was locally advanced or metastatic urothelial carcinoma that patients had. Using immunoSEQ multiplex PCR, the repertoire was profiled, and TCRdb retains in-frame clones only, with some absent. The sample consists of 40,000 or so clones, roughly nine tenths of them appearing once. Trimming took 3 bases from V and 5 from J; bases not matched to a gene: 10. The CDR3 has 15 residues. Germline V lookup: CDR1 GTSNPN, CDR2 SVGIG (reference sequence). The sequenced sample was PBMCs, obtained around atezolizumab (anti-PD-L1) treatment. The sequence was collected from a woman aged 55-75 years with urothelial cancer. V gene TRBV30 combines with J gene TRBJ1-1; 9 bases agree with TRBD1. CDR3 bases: TGTGCCTGGAGGCCACTTGGACAGGGGAAGACTGAAGCTTTCTTT. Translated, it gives CAWRPLGQGKTEAFF.